This entry lists 17 T cell receptor beta chains sequenced from one sample in a study of cytomegalovirus exposure and HLA in healthy donors. This PCR relied on a set of 60 Vbeta primers and 13 Jbeta primers. Generated by immunoSEQ multiplex PCR, the TCRdb table keeps only in-frame clones and is missing some. The data contain approximately 110,000 clones, roughly 72% of them seen just once; the ten biggest clones take up around 4.3%. The sample consisted of PBMCs. The receptors come from a middle-aged woman in good health and CMV-seropositive.

The chain employs TRBV18 and TRBJ2-5, with 7 bases matching TRBD1. With 4 bases clipped from V and 2 bases from J, the junction kept 1 base outside the gene matches. This CDR3 has 13 residues. The germline V gene encodes CDR1 KGHSH and CDR2 LQKENI. The CDR3, as DNA: TGTGCCAGCTCACAACAGGGGCAAGAGACCCAGTACTTC. It codes for CASSQQGQETQYF.

This chain connects TRBV7-8 to TRBJ2-2; no firm D call. This CDR3 has 14 residues. The germline V and J ends were trimmed by 5 bases and 2 bases, with 9 bases remaining between them. Looked up from germline, CDR1 is SGHVS and CDR2 is FQNEAQ. The CDR3: CASSLQINTGELFF. The CDR3 DNA reads TGTGCCAGCAGCCTACAGATCAACACCGGGGAGCTGTTTTTT.

CDR3 nucleotide sequence: TGTGCCAGCAGCTTAACAGGGGGACCCTCTGGAAACACCATATATTTT. This translates into CASSLTGGPSGNTIYF. The chain combines TRBV5-8 with TRBJ1-3, with TRBD1 matching over 8 bases. The V segment lost 2 bases and the J segment 0 bases; nucleotides outside the gene matches: 4. The germline gives CDR1 SGHTS, CDR2 YDEGEE. The CDR3 contains 16 residues.

J is TRBJ2-5 and V is TRBV5-6; 7 nucleotides match TRBD1. The CDR3 has 13 amino acids. V lost 3 bases, J lost 6 bases, and 5 bases stayed unmatched. CDR1 and CDR2 (germline): SGHDT, YYEEEE. Written as DNA, the CDR3 is TGTGCCAGCAGCTCGAACAGGGGAAAGACCCAGTACTTC. Translated, it gives CASSSNRGKTQYF.

This clone appeared a few times. The V call is TRBV30, the J call TRBJ2-1, with 8 bases matching TRBD2. Germline values: CDR1 GTSNPN, CDR2 SVGIG (reference sequence). Germline trimming cut 3 bases from V and 0 bases from J; bases unmatched to any gene: 10. The CDR3 consists of 17 residues. CDR3: CAWRTGTRGASYNEQFF. The DNA of the CDR3 is TGTGCCTGGAGGACCGGGACTAGGGGGGCCTCCTACAATGAGCAGTTCTTC.

This clone has just one count. This chain uses TRBV5-3 with TRBJ1-4; tentatively, D is TRBD1 (5 bases). TRBV5-3 is marked as an open reading frame, function uncertain. V was cut by 4 bases and J by 7 bases, with 11 bases left in between. CDR3 length: 13 amino acids. The CDR3 sequence: CARSGRVSEKLFF. CDR3 nucleotide sequence: TGTGCCAGAAGCGGCAGGGTGAGTGAAAAACTGTTTTTT.

This rearrangement joins TRBV19 to TRBJ2-1; 10 nucleotides agree with TRBD2. V dropped 3 bases and J dropped 1; count of bases not matched to a gene: 6. This CDR3 has 17 amino acids. The V gene's germline CDR1 is LNHDA and CDR2 SQIVND (reference sequence). CDR3: CASSIKSTSGSYNEQFF. In nucleotides, the CDR3 is TGTGCCAGTAGTATTAAATCGACTAGCGGGTCCTACAATGAGCAGTTCTTC. The full variable domain, completed using reference TRBV19 and TRBJ2-1, is DGGITQSPKYLFRKEGQNVTLSCEQNLNHDAMYWYRQDPGQGLRLIYYSQIVNDFQKGDIAEGYSVSREKKESFPLTVTSAQKNPTAFYLCASSIKSTSGSYNEQFFGPGTRLTVL.

This chain links TRBV2 with TRBJ2-5; 10 positions match TRBD2. J lost 4 bases, V lost 4 bases, and 3 bases had no gene match. The V gene's germline CDR1 is SNHLY and CDR2 FYNNEI. The CDR3 contains 14 residues. CDR3 DNA: TGTGCCAGCAGTGCCTCTAGCGGGAGAGAGACCCAGTACTTC. Its protein is CASSASSGRETQYF.

The genes are TRBV14 and TRBJ2-1; 12 nucleotides match TRBD2. The V gene's germline CDR1 is SGHDN and CDR2 FVKESK. Germline trimming cut 5 bases from V and 4 bases from J; bases unmatched to any gene: 6. This CDR3 has 16 amino acids. CDR3 nucleotide sequence: TGTGCCAGCAGCAGGGGACTAGCGGGTGTGTACAATGAGCAGTTCTTC. Amino acids: CASSRGLAGVYNEQFF.

V and J are TRBV5-1 and TRBJ1-2; TRBD1 aligns across 7 bases. V lost 0 bases, J lost 0 bases, and 5 bases stayed unmatched. The CDR3 is 16 amino acids. Germline CDR1 is SGHRS and CDR2 is YFSETQ. In DNA form, the CDR3 reads TGCGCCAGCAGCTTGGCGGACAGGCTAGCTAACTATGGCTACACCTTC. The encoded protein is CASSLADRLANYGYTF. The full variable domain, in which reference TRBV5-1 and TRBJ1-2 provide the parts outside the CDR3, is KAGVTQTPRYLIKTRGQQVTLSCSPISGHRSVSWYQQTPGQGLQFLFEYFSETQRNKGNFPGRFSGRQFSNSRSEMNVSTLELGDSALYLCASSLADRLANYGYTFGSGTRLTVV.

V and J are TRBV30 and TRBJ2-3, with D possibly being TRBD1 (5 bases). Looked up from germline, CDR1 is GTSNPN and CDR2 is SVGIG (reference sequence). This CDR3 has 12 amino acids. V gave up 4 bases and J gave up 4 bases, with 9 bases separating them. CDR3 region: CAWNWGADTQYF. CDR3 coding DNA: TGTGCCTGGAATTGGGGCGCAGATACGCAGTATTTT. The full variable domain, completed using reference TRBV30 and TRBJ2-3, is SQTIHQWPATLVQPVGSPLSLECTVEGTSNPNLYWYRQAAGRGLQLLFYSVGIGQISSEVPQNLSASRPQDRQFILSSKKLLLSDSGFYLCAWNWGADTQYFGPGTRLTVL.

This clone was picked up a small number of times. The chain carries TRBV6-6 and TRBJ2-2; D unresolved. CDR1 is MNHNY and CDR2 is SVGAGI in the germline V gene (reference sequence). V shed 6 bases and J shed 2 bases, with 13 bases lying between them. This CDR3 contains 15 residues. The chain's CDR3 is CASSSLRYNTGELFF. Here the CDR3 DNA reads TGTGCCAGCAGCTCCCTTCGTTATAACACCGGGGAGCTGTTTTTT.

The chain couples TRBV5-1 to TRBJ2-5; perhaps TRBD1 as D (5 bases). In germline, CDR1 is SGHRS, CDR2 YFSETQ. V lost 0 bases, J lost 10 bases, and 13 bases lay in between. The CDR3 covers 13 residues. CDR3 residues: CASSLGQWQDQYF. The CDR3 DNA follows: TGCGCCAGCAGCTTGGGACAGTGGCAGGACCAGTACTTC.

V and J are TRBV5-1 and TRBJ2-7, with 7 bases identical to TRBD1. From germline, CDR1 is SGHRS and CDR2 YFSETQ. J was trimmed by 7 bases and V by 4 bases; bases with no gene match: 5. There are 12 residues in the CDR3. The CDR3: CASSHDREEQYF. The CDR3 DNA sequence: TGCGCCAGCAGCCATGACAGGGAAGAGCAGTACTTC.

The V gene is TRBV6-5, the J gene TRBJ2-1; 7 bases match TRBD2. Germline V gene sequence: CDR1 MNHEY, CDR2 SVGAGI. The CDR3 totals 13 residues. With 4 bases clipped from V and 9 bases from J, the junction kept 6 bases outside the gene matches. DNA for the CDR3: TGTGCCAGCAGTTGGACTAGTAGGGGTGAGCAGTTCTTC. Amino acids: CASSWTSRGEQFF.

The rearrangement uses TRBV5-1 and TRBJ2-7; D might be TRBD1 (6 bases). This CDR3 comprises 16 residues. From germline, CDR1 is SGHRS and CDR2 YFSETQ. The V and J ends lost 1 base and 0 bases respectively, with 14 bases between them. CDR3 loop: CASSLRTTGSSYEQYF. The CDR3, as DNA: TGCGCCAGCAGCTTGCGTACCACAGGGAGCTCCTACGAGCAGTACTTC.

The V call is TRBV14, the J call TRBJ2-7; 7 nucleotides line up with TRBD1. The length of the CDR3 is 15 residues. Germline V gene data show CDR1 as SGHDN and CDR2 as FVKESK. V gave up 4 bases and J gave up 4 bases; unmatched junction bases: 10. The CDR3 is CASSLPETGRYEQYF. CDR3 nucleotide sequence: TGTGCCAGCAGCCTCCCCGAGACAGGGCGATACGAGCAGTACTTC. The complete variable domain, with remaining parts taken from reference TRBV14 and TRBJ2-7, reads EAGVTQFPSHSVIEKGQTVTLRCDPISGHDNLYWYRRVMGKEIKFLLHFVKESKQDESGMPNNRFLAERTGGTYSTLKVQPAELEDSGVYFCASSLPETGRYEQYFGPGTRLTVT.